These T cell receptor beta chains were read from a single sample in a study of blood T cells in healthy people across ages. TCRdb passed the 5' RACE reads through MiXCR, listing each CDR3 protein once. The sample carries approximately 1.5 million distinct CDR3 sequences, roughly 32% recorded once. Sequenced input: blood. These receptors were obtained from a woman aged 25 to 39 in good health. Each CDR3 is given with its conserved first and last residue. D genes are given only for firm matches. Size is omitted from some rows. Given values are once, few, many or a class for expanded clones.

17,-,TRBD2,TRBV13,TRBJ2-5,CASSVRLAGASIETQYF,TGTGCCAGCAGCGTCCGACTAGCGGGGGCATCCATCGAGACCCAGTACTTC
20,once,-,TRBV20-1,TRBJ1-5,CSAPLRATGFGPNSNQPQHF,TGCAGTGCCCCACTTAGGGCGACGGGTTTTGGCCCTAATTCCAATCAGCCCCAGCATTTT
14,-,-,TRBV28,TRBJ1-2,CASSLSSSFYGYTF,TGTGCCAGCAGTTTAAGCAGTTCGTTCTATGGCTACACCTTC
19,few,TRBD2,TRBV11-2,TRBJ2-1,CASSLGQVETSGTYNEQFF,TGTGCCAGCAGCTTGGGACAGGTCGAGACTAGCGGGACTTACAATGAGCAGTTCTTC
13,-,-,TRBV27,TRBJ1-5,CASSFVVNQPQHF,TGTGCCAGCAGTTTTGTAGTCAATCAGCCCCAGCATTTT
15,-,TRBD2,TRBV20-1,TRBJ2-7,CSAGTSGRLSYEQYF,TGCAGTGCTGGGACTAGCGGGAGGCTGTCGTACGAGCAGTACTTC
15,few,-,TRBV20-1,TRBJ1-6,CSASTESRWNSPLHF,TGCAGTGCTAGCACGGAAAGCAGATGGAATTCACCCCTCCACTTT
14,-,TRBD2,TRBV28,TRBJ2-5,CASRNSGSDRAQYF,TGTGCCAGCAGGAATAGCGGGAGTGACCGGGCCCAGTACTTC
14,few,-,TRBV13,TRBJ1-2,CASSAGGGAYGYTF,TGTGCCAGCAGCGCCGGGGGAGGGGCCTATGGCTACACCTTC
17,-,-,TRBV7-9,TRBJ1-1,CASSLVGSPILDTEAFF,TGTGCCAGCAGCTTAGTTGGGTCACCTATCTTAGACACTGAAGCTTTCTTT
14,many,TRBD2,TRBV29-1,TRBJ2-4,CSVEGGRGGDIQYF,TGCAGCGTTGAAGGGGGGCGGGGGGGAGACATTCAGTACTTC
15,once,TRBD1,TRBV27,TRBJ1-2,CASFRAGGADYGYTF,TGTGCCAGTTTCAGAGCAGGGGGCGCGGACTATGGCTACACCTTC
17,-,TRBD2,TRBV3-1,TRBJ2-5,CASSRWLAERYQETQYF,TGTGCCAGCAGCCGATGGCTAGCGGAAAGATACCAAGAGACCCAGTACTTC
15,-,TRBD1,TRBV27,TRBJ1-2,CTSSLQGAKNYGYTF,TGTACCAGCAGTCTCCAGGGGGCTAAGAACTATGGCTACACCTTC
13,many,TRBD2,TRBV29-1,TRBJ2-5,CSVLAGGKETQYF,TGCAGCGTTCTAGCGGGGGGAAAAGAGACCCAGTACTTC
15,-,TRBD2,TRBV4-1,TRBJ2-7,CASSQSSGSLYERYF,TGCGCCAGCAGCCAATCCAGCGGGAGCCTCTACGAGCGGTACTTC
15,-,TRBD1,TRBV20-1,TRBJ1-5,CSATLTGVGNQPQHF,TGCAGTGCTACCCTAACAGGGGTAGGGAATCAGCCCCAGCATTTT
15,-,-,TRBV7-8,TRBJ1-2,CASSLGAPLIYGYTF,TGTGCCAGCAGCTTAGGGGCCCCCTTAATCTATGGCTACACCTTC
17,-,TRBD1,TRBV15,TRBJ2-2,CATSVPPGGKGTGERFF,TGTGCCACCAGCGTACCTCCAGGGGGCAAGGGCACCGGGGAGCGGTTTTTT
14,-,-,TRBV7-6,TRBJ2-7,CASSKTMDSYEQYF,TGTGCCAGCAGCAAGACTATGGATTCCTACGAGCAGTACTTC
17,few,TRBD2,TRBV6-2/TRBV6-3,TRBJ2-3,CASSYRTSGGRTDTQYF,TGTGCCAGCAGTTACCGGACTAGCGGGGGGCGCACAGATACGCAGTATTTT
16,-,TRBD2,TRBV5-1,TRBJ2-3,CASSLGLAGVRDTQYF,TGCGCCAGCAGCTTGGGACTAGCGGGGGTCCGAGATACGCAGTATTTT
15,-,TRBD1,TRBV5-1,TRBJ2-3,CASRPTGGIKDTQYF,TGCGCCAGCAGGCCCACAGGGGGAATTAAAGATACGCAGTATTTT
15,few,-,TRBV6-5,TRBJ2-1,CASSYSSGPYNEQFF,TGTGCCAGCAGTTACAGTTCGGGCCCCTACAATGAGCAGTTCTTC
15,few,-,TRBV5-6,TRBJ2-3,CASILRGTGADTQYF,TGTGCCAGCATTCTAAGGGGGACTGGGGCAGATACGCAGTATTTT
14,-,-,TRBV20-1,TRBJ2-1,CSARDSLDYDEQFF,TGCAGTGCTAGGGACTCGTTGGACTACGATGAGCAGTTCTTC
14,-,-,TRBV6-1,TRBJ1-1,CASSNQGRGDRAFF,TGTGCCAGCAGTAACCAAGGGCGGGGGGACCGAGCTTTCTTT
12,few,-,TRBV20-1,TRBJ1-2,CSARMGAQGYTF,TGCAGTGCTAGAATGGGGGCGCAGGGCTACACCTTC
14,-,-,TRBV4-1,TRBJ1-1,CASSQVAGFGEAFF,TGCGCCAGCAGCCAAGTTGCAGGGTTTGGTGAAGCTTTCTTT
15,few,TRBD2,TRBV11-2,TRBJ2-3,CASSLDSSGRDTQYF,TGTGCCAGCAGCTTAGATTCTAGCGGGAGGGATACGCAGTATTTT
15,-,TRBD1,TRBV4-1,TRBJ1-5,CASSRDRGLGQPQHF,TGCGCCAGCAGCCGGGACAGGGGGCTCGGTCAGCCCCAGCATTTT
16,few,-,TRBV6-6,TRBJ1-5,CASSYIAGYSNQPQHF,TGTGCCAGCAGTTACATCGCCGGCTATAGCAATCAGCCCCAGCATTTT
15,-,-,TRBV20-1,TRBJ1-5,CSVTTAGGVDQPQHF,TGCAGTGTAACGACCGCTGGTGGAGTGGATCAGCCCCAGCATTTT
13,few,-,TRBV12-3/TRBV12-4,TRBJ2-1,CASSLDVGVGQFF,TGTGCCAGCAGTTTAGATGTGGGGGTGGGGCAGTTCTTC
11,-,-,TRBV2,TRBJ1-2,CASRQGHGYTF,TGTGCCAGCAGGCAGGGTCATGGCTACACCTTC
12,few,-,TRBV11-2,TRBJ2-7,CASSLDYRGLYF,TGTGCCAGCAGCTTAGATTATAGGGGGTTGTACTTC
17,-,-,TRBV7-8,TRBJ2-7,CASSFWEGADGSYEQYF,TGTGCCAGCAGCTTCTGGGAGGGGGCGGACGGCTCCTACGAGCAGTACTTC
15,-,-,TRBV6-1,TRBJ2-1,CASSVETGTYNEQFF,TGTGCCAGCAGTGTAGAGACAGGCACCTACAATGAGCAGTTCTTC
17,-,-,TRBV12-3/TRBV12-4,TRBJ2-1,CASSLGTAGSSYNEQFF,TGTGCCAGCAGTCTCGGAACCGCGGGGAGCTCCTACAATGAGCAGTTCTTC
14,-,-,TRBV12-3/TRBV12-4,TRBJ1-4,CASRTGGGGEKLFF,TGTGCCAGCAGAACCGGGGGGGGAGGTGAAAAACTGTTTTTT
16,-,-,TRBV6-1,TRBJ2-1,CASRDHSRSSYNEQFF,TGTGCCAGCAGGGACCACTCCAGAAGCTCCTACAATGAGCAGTTCTTC
13,few,-,TRBV20-1,TRBJ2-1,CSAQRGRADEQFF,TGCAGTGCCCAACGGGGGAGAGCTGACGAGCAGTTCTTC
17,-,TRBD1,TRBV20-1,TRBJ1-4,CSARDPLDRGSGEKLFF,TGCAGTGCTAGAGATCCCCTTGACAGGGGATCGGGAGAAAAACTGTTTTTT
11,-,-,TRBV28,TRBJ1-5,CASTNNQPQHF,TGTGCCAGCACAAACAATCAGCCCCAGCATTTT